This T cell receptor beta chain was sequenced for a study of T cell responses to AZD1222 COVID-19 vaccine. Details on this clone: The antigen is unknown.

TCRdb's table, derived via immunoSEQ multiplex PCR, lists solely in-frame clones and lacks some. The sample holds about 120,000 clones, about 90% seen once. The length of the CDR3 is 17 residues. Germline CDR1 reads MNHNS; CDR2 reads SASEGT. The V and J ends lost 1 base and 2 bases, in that order; junction bases with no gene match: 7. Study-wide results and caveats: Distributed over spike, vaccine-associated CD4 TCRs predominated at 160-218 and 743-854.

This TCR came from an adult in good health. The rearrangement links TRBV6-1 to TRBJ2-1; 8 nucleotides align to TRBD2. The sequencing here drew on peripheral blood, taken on day 0 of AZD1222 vaccination. CDR3 amino acids: CASSEGSSSGPYNEQFF. The CDR3 DNA is TGTGCCAGCAGTGAAGGTTCGTCTAGCGGGCCCTACAATGAGCAGTTCTTC.